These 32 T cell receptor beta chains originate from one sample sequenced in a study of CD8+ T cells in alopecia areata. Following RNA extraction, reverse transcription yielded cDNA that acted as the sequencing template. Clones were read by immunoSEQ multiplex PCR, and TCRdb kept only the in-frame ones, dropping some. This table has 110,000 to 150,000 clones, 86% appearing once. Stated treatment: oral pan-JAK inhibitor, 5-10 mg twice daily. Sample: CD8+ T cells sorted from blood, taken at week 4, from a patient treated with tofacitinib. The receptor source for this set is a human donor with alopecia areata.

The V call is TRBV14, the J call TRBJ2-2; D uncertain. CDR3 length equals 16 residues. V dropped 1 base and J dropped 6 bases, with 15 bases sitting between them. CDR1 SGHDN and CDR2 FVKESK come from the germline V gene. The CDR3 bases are TGTGCCAGCAGCCAAGCAAGCCAGTATAATGCCGGGGAGCTGTTTTTT. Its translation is CASSQASQYNAGELFF.

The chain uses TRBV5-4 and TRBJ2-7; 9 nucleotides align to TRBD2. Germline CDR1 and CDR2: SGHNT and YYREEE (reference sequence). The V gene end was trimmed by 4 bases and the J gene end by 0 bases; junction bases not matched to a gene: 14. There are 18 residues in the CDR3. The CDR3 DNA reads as TGTGCCAGCAGCGGGGACCAACATAGCGGGGGAACCTCCTACGAGCAGTACTTC. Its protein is CASSGDQHSGGTSYEQYF.

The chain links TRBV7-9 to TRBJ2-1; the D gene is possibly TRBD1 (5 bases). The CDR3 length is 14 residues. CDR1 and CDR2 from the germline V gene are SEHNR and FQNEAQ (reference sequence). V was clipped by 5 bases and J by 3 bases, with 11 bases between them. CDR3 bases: TGTGCCAGCAGCGATTCCGACAGCTACAATGAGCAGTTCTTC. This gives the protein CASSDSDSYNEQFF.

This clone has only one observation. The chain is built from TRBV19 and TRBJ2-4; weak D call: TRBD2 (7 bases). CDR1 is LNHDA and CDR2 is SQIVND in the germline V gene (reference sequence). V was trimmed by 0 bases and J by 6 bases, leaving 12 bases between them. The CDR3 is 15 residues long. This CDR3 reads CASSIDGGASNIQYF. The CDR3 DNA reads TGTGCCAGTAGTATAGATGGGGGGGCCTCAAACATTCAGTACTTC.

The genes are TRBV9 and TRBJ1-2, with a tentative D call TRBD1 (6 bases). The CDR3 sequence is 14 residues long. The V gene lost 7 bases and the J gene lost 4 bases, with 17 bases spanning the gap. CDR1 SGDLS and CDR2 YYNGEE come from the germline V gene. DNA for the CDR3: TGTGCCAGCTCCCGCAGGACAGAACCCTATGGCTACACCTTC. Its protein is CASSRRTEPYGYTF.

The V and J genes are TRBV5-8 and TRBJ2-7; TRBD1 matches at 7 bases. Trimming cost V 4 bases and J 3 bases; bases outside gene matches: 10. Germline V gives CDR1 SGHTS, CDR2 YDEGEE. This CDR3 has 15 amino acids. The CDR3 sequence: CASSTPGTVGYEQYF. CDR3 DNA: TGTGCCAGCAGCACACCCGGGACAGTCGGCTACGAGCAGTACTTC. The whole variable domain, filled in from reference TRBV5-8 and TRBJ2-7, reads EAGVTQSPTHLIKTRGQQATLRCSPISGHTSVYWYQQALGLGLQFLLWYDEGEERNRGNFPPRFSGRQFPNYSSELNVNALELEDSALYLCASSTPGTVGYEQYFGPGTRLTVT.

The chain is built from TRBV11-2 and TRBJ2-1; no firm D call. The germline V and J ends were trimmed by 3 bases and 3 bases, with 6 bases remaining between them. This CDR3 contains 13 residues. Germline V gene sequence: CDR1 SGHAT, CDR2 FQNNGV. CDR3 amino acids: CASSFYDYNEQFF. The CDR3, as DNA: TGTGCCAGCAGCTTCTACGACTACAATGAGCAGTTCTTC.

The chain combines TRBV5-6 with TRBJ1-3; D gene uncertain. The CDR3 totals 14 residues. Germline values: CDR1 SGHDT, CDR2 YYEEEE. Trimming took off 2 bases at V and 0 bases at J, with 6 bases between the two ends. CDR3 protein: CASSFGSSGNTIYF. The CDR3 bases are TGTGCCAGCAGCTTTGGGAGCTCTGGAAACACCATATATTTT.

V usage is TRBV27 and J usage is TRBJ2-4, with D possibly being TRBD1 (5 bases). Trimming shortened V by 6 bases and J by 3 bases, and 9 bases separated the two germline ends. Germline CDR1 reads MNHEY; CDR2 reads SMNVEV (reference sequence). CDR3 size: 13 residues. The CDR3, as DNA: TGTGCCAGCAGCGACAGATACAAAAACATTCAGTACTTC. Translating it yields CASSDRYKNIQYF.

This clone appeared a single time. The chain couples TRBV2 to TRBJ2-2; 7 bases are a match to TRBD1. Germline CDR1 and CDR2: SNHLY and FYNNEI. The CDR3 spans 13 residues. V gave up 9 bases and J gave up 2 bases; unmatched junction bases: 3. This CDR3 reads CARRQGNTGELFF. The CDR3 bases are TGTGCCAGGCGACAGGGAAACACCGGGGAGCTGTTTTTT.

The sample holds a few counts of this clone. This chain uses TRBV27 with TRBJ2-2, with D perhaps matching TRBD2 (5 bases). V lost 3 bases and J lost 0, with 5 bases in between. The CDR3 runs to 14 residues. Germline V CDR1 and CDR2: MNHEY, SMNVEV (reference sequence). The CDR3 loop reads CASSFGANTGELFF. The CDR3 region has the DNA TGTGCCAGCAGTTTCGGGGCGAACACCGGGGAGCTGTTTTTT.

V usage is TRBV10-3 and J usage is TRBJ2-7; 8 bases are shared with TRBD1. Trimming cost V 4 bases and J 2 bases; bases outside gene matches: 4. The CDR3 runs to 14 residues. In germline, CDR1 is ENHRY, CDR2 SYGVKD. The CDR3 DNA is TGTGCCATCAGTGGACAGGGGCAAACCTACGAGCAGTACTTC. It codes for CAISGQGQTYEQYF.

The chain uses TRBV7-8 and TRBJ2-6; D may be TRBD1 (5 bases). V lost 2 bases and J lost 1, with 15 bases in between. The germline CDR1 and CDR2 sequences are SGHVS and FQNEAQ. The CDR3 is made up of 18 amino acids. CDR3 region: CASSLTAGLGSGANVLTF. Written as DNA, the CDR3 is TGTGCCAGCAGCTTAACTGCAGGGTTGGGGTCTGGGGCCAACGTCCTGACTTTC.

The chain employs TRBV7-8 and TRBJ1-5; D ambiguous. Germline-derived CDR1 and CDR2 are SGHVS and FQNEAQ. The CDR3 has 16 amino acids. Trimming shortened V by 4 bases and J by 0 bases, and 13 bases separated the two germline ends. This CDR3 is CASSSLLYVSNQPQHF. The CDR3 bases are TGTGCCAGCAGCTCCCTTCTTTATGTTAGCAATCAGCCCCAGCATTTT.

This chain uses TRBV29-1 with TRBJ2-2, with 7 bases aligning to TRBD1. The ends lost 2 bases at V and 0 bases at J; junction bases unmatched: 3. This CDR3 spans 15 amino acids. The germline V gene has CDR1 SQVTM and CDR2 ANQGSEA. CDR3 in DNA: TGCAGCGTTGAATTGGACAGGACGAACACCGGGGAGCTGTTTTTT. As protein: CSVELDRTNTGELFF.

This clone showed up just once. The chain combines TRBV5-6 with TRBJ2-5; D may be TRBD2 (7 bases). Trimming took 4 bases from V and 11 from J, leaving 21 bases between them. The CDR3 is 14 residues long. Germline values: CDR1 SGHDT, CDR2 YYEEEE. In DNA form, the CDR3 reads TGTGCCAGCAGCGCCGGGACAAGTTGGCGGGAGCAGTACTTC. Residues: CASSAGTSWREQYF.

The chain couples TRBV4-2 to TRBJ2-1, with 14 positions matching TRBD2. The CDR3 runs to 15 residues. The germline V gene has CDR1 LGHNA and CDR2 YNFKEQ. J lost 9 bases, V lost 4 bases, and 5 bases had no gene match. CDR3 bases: TGTGCCAGCAGCCGGGGACTAGCGGGAGCGGGTGAGCAGTTCTTC. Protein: CASSRGLAGAGEQFF.

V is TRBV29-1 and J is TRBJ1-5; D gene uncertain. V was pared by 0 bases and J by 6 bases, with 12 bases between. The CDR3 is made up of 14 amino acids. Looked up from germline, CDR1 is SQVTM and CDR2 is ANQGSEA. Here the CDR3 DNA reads TGCAGCGTTGAAGAGGGCGGAGGAGGTCAGCCCCAGCATTTT. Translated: CSVEEGGGGQPQHF.

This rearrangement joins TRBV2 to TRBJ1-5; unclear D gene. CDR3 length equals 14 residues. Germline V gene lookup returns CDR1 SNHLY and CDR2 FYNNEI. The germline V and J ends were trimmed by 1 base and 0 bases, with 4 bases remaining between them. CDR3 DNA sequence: TGTGCCAGCAGTGAAGGGGATAGCAATCAGCCCCAGCATTTT. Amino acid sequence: CASSEGDSNQPQHF. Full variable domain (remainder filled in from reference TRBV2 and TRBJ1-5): EPEVTQTPSHQVTQMGQEVILRCVPISNHLYFYWYRQILGQKVEFLVSFYNNEISEKSEIFDDQFSVERPDGSNFTLKIRSTKLEDSAMYFCASSEGDSNQPQHFGDGTRLSIL.

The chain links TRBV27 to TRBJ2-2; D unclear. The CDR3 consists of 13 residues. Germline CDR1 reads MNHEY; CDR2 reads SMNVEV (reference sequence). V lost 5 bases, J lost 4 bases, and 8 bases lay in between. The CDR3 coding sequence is TGTGCCAGCAGTGAGACTGTCACCGGGGAGCTGTTTTTT. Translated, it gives CASSETVTGELFF.

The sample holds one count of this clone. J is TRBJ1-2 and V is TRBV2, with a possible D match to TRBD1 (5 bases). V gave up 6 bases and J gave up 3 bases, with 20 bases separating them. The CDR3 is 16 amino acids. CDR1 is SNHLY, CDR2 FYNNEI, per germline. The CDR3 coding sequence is TGTGCCAGCAGGAACGCTCCGGGGGAAGAGGACTATGGCTACACCTTC. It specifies CASRNAPGEEDYGYTF.

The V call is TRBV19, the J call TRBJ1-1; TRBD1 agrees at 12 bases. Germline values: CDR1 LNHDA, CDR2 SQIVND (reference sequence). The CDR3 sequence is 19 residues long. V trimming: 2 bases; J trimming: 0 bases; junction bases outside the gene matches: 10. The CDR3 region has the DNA TGTGCCAGTAGTATACCTTGGGACAGGGGGCATTCGGTGAACACTGAAGCTTTCTTT. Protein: CASSIPWDRGHSVNTEAFF.

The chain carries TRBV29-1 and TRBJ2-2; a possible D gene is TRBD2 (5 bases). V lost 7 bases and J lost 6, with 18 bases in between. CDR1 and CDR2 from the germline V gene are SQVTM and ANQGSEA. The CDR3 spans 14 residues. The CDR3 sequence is CSAQQRDSSGELFF. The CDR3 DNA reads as TGCAGCGCCCAGCAGAGGGATTCGTCCGGGGAGCTGTTTTTT.

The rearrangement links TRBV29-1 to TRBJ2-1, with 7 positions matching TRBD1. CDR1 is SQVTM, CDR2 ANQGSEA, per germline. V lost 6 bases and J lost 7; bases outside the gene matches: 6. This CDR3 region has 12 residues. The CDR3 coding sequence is TGCAGCGTGCCGACAGGGAGTAATGAGCAGTTCTTC. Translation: CSVPTGSNEQFF.

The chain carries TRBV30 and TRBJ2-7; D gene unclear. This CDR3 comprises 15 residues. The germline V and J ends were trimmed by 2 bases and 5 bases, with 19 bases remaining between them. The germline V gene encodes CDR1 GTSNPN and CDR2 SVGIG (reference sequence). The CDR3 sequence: CAWSSYGGLSHEQYF. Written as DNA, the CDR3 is TGTGCCTGGAGTAGTTATGGCGGCTTATCCCACGAGCAGTACTTC.

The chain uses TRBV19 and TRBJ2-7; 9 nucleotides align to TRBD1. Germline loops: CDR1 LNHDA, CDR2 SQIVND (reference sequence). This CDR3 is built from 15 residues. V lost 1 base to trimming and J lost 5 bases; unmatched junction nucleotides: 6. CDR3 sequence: CASSIGPGTGNEQYF. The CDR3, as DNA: TGTGCCAGTAGTATAGGTCCCGGGACAGGGAACGAGCAGTACTTC.

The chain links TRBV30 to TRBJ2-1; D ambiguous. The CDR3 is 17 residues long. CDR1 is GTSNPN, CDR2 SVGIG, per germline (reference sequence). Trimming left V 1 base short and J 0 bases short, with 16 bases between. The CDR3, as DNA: TGTGCCTGGAGTGAAATTGTAGTCGTCGGCTCCTACAATGAGCAGTTCTTC. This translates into CAWSEIVVVGSYNEQFF.

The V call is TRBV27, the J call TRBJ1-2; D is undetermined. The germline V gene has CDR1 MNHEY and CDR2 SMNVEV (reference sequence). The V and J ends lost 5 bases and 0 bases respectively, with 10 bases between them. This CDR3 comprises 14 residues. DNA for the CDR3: TGTGCCAGCAGTCCGGACGTGGCTAACTATGGCTACACCTTC. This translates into CASSPDVANYGYTF.

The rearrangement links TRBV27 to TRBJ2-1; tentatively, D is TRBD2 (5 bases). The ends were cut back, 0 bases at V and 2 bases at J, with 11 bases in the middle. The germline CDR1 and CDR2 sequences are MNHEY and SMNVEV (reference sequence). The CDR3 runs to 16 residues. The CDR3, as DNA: TGTGCCAGCAGTTTATCGGCGGGCGCAACCTACAATGAGCAGTTCTTC. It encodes CASSLSAGATYNEQFF.

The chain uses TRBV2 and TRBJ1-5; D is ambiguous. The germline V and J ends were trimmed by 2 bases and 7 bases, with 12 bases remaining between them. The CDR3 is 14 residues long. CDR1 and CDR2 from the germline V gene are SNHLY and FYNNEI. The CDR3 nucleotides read TGTGCCAGCAGTGAAAGTCCCGGGGAACAGCCCCAGCATTTT. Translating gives CASSESPGEQPQHF.

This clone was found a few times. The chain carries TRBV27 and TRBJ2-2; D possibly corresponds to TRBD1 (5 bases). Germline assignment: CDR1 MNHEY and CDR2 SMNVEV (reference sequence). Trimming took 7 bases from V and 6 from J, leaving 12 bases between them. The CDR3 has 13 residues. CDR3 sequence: CASTFRGAGELFF. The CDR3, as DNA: TGTGCCAGCACCTTTAGGGGTGCCGGGGAGCTGTTTTTT.

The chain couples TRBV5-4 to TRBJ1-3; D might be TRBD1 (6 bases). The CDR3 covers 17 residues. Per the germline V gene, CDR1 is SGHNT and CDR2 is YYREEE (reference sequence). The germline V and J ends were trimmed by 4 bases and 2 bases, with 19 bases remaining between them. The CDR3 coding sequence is TGTGCCAGCAGCCCTCCAGGGGAAGAGGGCACTGGAAACACCATATATTTT. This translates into CASSPPGEEGTGNTIYF.